The text below deals with one T cell receptor (beta chain). The antigen is undetermined. This entry is derived from a study of T cells and copy number aberrations in small-cell lung cancer. Study-level results: The study's sample size was small, so findings need validation.

All donors had upfront surgery without preoperative chemotherapy, radiotherapy or any immunotherapy. The CDR3 spans 16 residues. From germline, CDR1 is MDHEN and CDR2 SYDVKM. Trimming pared 7 bases from V and 3 bases from J, leaving 20 bases between. TCRdb's table, derived via immunoSEQ multiplex PCR, lists solely in-frame clones and lacks some. The top ten clones hold around a tenth of a sample with approximately 6,600 clones, around 77% of them seen once. This TCR derives from a woman aged 70-85 years with small cell lung cancer. Some clones in this sample may be carry-over from other donors' samples. The specimen was normal tissue next to the tumor. The chain links TRBV28 to TRBJ2-3, with a possible D match to TRBD1 (6 bases). CDR3 protein: CASIPPGTHVTDTQYF. Here the CDR3 DNA reads TGTGCCAGCATACCTCCCGGGACACATGTAACAGATACGCAGTATTTT.